The rows below give T cell receptor beta chains drawn from one sample of a study of chemoradiotherapy in HPV16-positive cancers. Profiled with immunoSEQ multiplex PCR; TCRdb holds only in-frame clones, not every one. The data hold under 20,000 clones, with 79% observed a single time. This specimen was taken from a patient who underwent chemoradiotherapy. These receptors all come from a human donor with HPV-associated anogenital cancer. CDR3s include the opening cysteine and the closing phenylalanine or tryptophan. D genes are given only for firm matches. Size tells how often a clone was seen (once, few, many) or the class of an expanded clone, and some rows leave it out.

D gene: TRBD1
clone size: NA
V gene: TRBV5-1
J gene: TRBJ2-1
CDR3 protein: CASSIRGRNNEQFF
CDR3 DNA: TGCGCCAGCAGCATCAGGGGGCGTAACAATGAGCAGTTCTTC

D gene: NA
clone size: NA
V gene: TRBV5-1
J gene: TRBJ2-3
CDR3 protein: CASSSPGTDTQYF
CDR3 DNA: TGCGCCAGCAGCTCTCCGGGCACAGATACGCAGTATTTT

D gene: NA
clone size: NA
V gene: TRBV6-5
J gene: TRBJ1-4
CDR3 protein: CASTPQGGAYEKLFF
CDR3 DNA: TGTGCCAGCACACCGCAGGGAGGCGCGTATGAAAAACTGTTTTTT

D gene: NA
clone size: NA
V gene: TRBV6-5
J gene: TRBJ1-1
CDR3 protein: CASSRRQMNTEAFF
CDR3 DNA: TGTGCCAGCAGTAGGAGACAGATGAACACTGAAGCTTTCTTT

D gene: NA
clone size: NA
V gene: TRBV6-5
J gene: TRBJ1-1
CDR3 protein: CASSGSRGRNTEAFF
CDR3 DNA: TGTGCCAGCTCTGGTAGCAGGGGAAGGAACACTGAAGCTTTCTTT

D gene: NA
clone size: once
V gene: TRBV7-9
J gene: TRBJ2-7
CDR3 protein: CASSPPSGKQYF
CDR3 DNA: TGTGCCAGCAGCCCGCCTTCGGGAAAGCAGTACTTC

D gene: TRBD2
clone size: NA
V gene: TRBV2
J gene: TRBJ2-7
CDR3 protein: CASSEMGGGVYEQYF
CDR3 DNA: TGTGCCAGCAGTGAAATGGGCGGGGGGGTCTACGAGCAGTACTTC

D gene: TRBD2
clone size: NA
V gene: TRBV4-3
J gene: TRBJ2-5
CDR3 protein: CASSQEAGGEETQYF
CDR3 DNA: TGCGCCAGCAGCCAAGAGGCGGGGGGCGAGGAGACCCAGTACTTC

D gene: NA
clone size: NA
V gene: TRBV5-1
J gene: TRBJ2-7
CDR3 protein: CASSLSLGLQYF
CDR3 DNA: TGCGCCAGCAGCTTGTCCCTAGGGTTGCAGTACTTC

D gene: TRBD1
clone size: NA
V gene: TRBV2
J gene: TRBJ1-5
CDR3 protein: CASSRGVGQGAQPQHF
CDR3 DNA: TGTGCCAGCAGTCGGGGGGTCGGCCAGGGGGCCCAGCCCCAGCATTTT

D gene: NA
clone size: once
V gene: TRBV9
J gene: TRBJ2-7
CDR3 protein: CASSVVPDEGKQQYF
CDR3 DNA: TGTGCCAGCAGCGTCGTACCAGACGAAGGGAAACAGCAGTACTTC

D gene: TRBD2
clone size: few
V gene: TRBV7-3
J gene: TRBJ2-3
CDR3 protein: CASSWDYTDTQYF
CDR3 DNA: TGTGCCAGCAGCTGGGACTACACAGATACGCAGTATTTT

D gene: NA
clone size: NA
V gene: TRBV5-1
J gene: TRBJ2-1
CDR3 protein: CASSAGAKYNEQFF
CDR3 DNA: TGCGCCAGCAGCGCGGGGGCTAAATACAATGAGCAGTTCTTC

D gene: TRBD1
clone size: NA
V gene: TRBV5-4
J gene: TRBJ2-5
CDR3 protein: CASSPARDSPRGTQYF
CDR3 DNA: TGTGCCAGCAGCCCAGCCCGGGACAGCCCTCGGGGGACCCAGTACTTC

D gene: NA
clone size: NA
V gene: TRBV6-4
J gene: TRBJ2-1
CDR3 protein: CASSAGGYEQFF
CDR3 DNA: TGTGCCAGCAGTGCCGGAGGTTATGAGCAGTTCTTC

D gene: NA
clone size: NA
V gene: TRBV5-1
J gene: TRBJ2-1
CDR3 protein: CASSLATGNNEQFF
CDR3 DNA: TGCGCCAGCAGCCTCGCGACAGGTAACAATGAGCAGTTCTTC

D gene: TRBD2
clone size: NA
V gene: TRBV19
J gene: TRBJ2-7
CDR3 protein: CASSIGPSGLYEQYF
CDR3 DNA: TGTGCCAGTAGTATCGGGCCTAGCGGGTTGTACGAGCAGTACTTC

D gene: TRBD1
clone size: NA
V gene: TRBV5-1
J gene: TRBJ2-2
CDR3 protein: CASSLYLLGQGNTGELFF
CDR3 DNA: TGCGCCAGCAGCTTGTACCTTTTGGGACAGGGGAACACCGGGGAGCTGTTTTTT

D gene: NA
clone size: NA
V gene: TRBV7-3
J gene: TRBJ1-3
CDR3 protein: CASSLIGGFSGNTIYF
CDR3 DNA: TGTGCCAGCAGCTTAATCGGGGGGTTCTCTGGAAACACCATATATTTT

D gene: TRBD1
clone size: NA
V gene: TRBV5-1
J gene: TRBJ1-2
CDR3 protein: CASSWGDRSQYGYTF
CDR3 DNA: TGCGCCAGCAGCTGGGGGGACAGATCCCAATATGGCTACACCTTC

D gene: TRBD1
clone size: few
V gene: TRBV28
J gene: TRBJ1-1
CDR3 protein: CASGVRGLKSTEAFF
CDR3 DNA: TGTGCCAGCGGCGTCAGGGGGCTGAAGAGCACTGAAGCTTTCTTT

D gene: NA
clone size: NA
V gene: TRBV28
J gene: TRBJ1-1
CDR3 protein: CASSLPASLNTEAFF
CDR3 DNA: TGTGCCAGCAGTTTACCTGCTAGCTTGAACACTGAAGCTTTCTTT

D gene: NA
clone size: few
V gene: TRBV4-3
J gene: TRBJ1-2
CDR3 protein: CASSQEPDYGYTF
CDR3 DNA: TGCGCCAGCAGCCAAGAACCGGACTATGGCTACACCTTC

D gene: TRBD2
clone size: NA
V gene: TRBV30
J gene: TRBJ2-3
CDR3 protein: CAWSVGLAPSTDTQYF
CDR3 DNA: TGTGCCTGGAGTGTGGGACTAGCGCCTAGCACAGATACGCAGTATTTT

D gene: TRBD1
clone size: NA
V gene: TRBV7-2
J gene: TRBJ2-7
CDR3 protein: CASSPQTGVYEQYF
CDR3 DNA: TGTGCCAGCAGCCCACAGACAGGGGTATACGAGCAGTACTTC

D gene: NA
clone size: NA
V gene: TRBV5-4
J gene: TRBJ2-3
CDR3 protein: CASSSLQTDTQYF
CDR3 DNA: TGTGCCAGCAGCTCCCTCCAAACCGATACGCAGTATTTT

D gene: TRBD2
clone size: NA
V gene: TRBV19
J gene: TRBJ2-1
CDR3 protein: CASSLLTSGAKNEQFF
CDR3 DNA: TGTGCCAGTAGTCTCCTTACTAGCGGGGCCAAGAATGAGCAGTTCTTC

D gene: NA
clone size: NA
V gene: TRBV7-9
J gene: TRBJ1-2
CDR3 protein: CASSLGEYESYTF
CDR3 DNA: TGTGCCAGCAGCTTAGGTGAATACGAGAGCTACACCTTC

D gene: NA
clone size: NA
V gene: TRBV5-6
J gene: TRBJ2-7
CDR3 protein: CASSLDRRLYEQYF
CDR3 DNA: TGTGCCAGCAGCTTAGACCGCAGGCTCTACGAGCAGTACTTC

D gene: NA
clone size: NA
V gene: TRBV18
J gene: TRBJ2-2
CDR3 protein: CASSPAAGTGELFF
CDR3 DNA: TGTGCCAGCTCACCAGCGGCCGGGACCGGGGAGCTGTTTTTT

D gene: NA
clone size: NA
V gene: TRBV5-1
J gene: TRBJ1-3
CDR3 protein: CASSPEGGYGNTIYF
CDR3 DNA: TGCGCCAGCAGCCCGGAGGGCGGGTACGGAAACACCATATATTTT

D gene: NA
clone size: NA
V gene: TRBV21-1
J gene: TRBJ2-2
CDR3 protein: CASSQSYRETGELFF
CDR3 DNA: TGTGCCAGCAGCCAATCTTATCGGGAAACCGGGGAGCTGTTTTTT

D gene: NA
clone size: few
V gene: TRBV28
J gene: TRBJ1-1
CDR3 protein: CASSLRGPTEAFF
CDR3 DNA: TGTGCCAGCAGTTTACGGGGACCCACTGAAGCTTTCTTT

D gene: NA
clone size: NA
V gene: TRBV4-3
J gene: TRBJ1-5
CDR3 protein: CASSRDGGPNQPQHF
CDR3 DNA: TGCGCCAGCAGTCGCGATGGGGGGCCCAATCAGCCCCAGCATTTT

D gene: NA
clone size: NA
V gene: TRBV5-1
J gene: TRBJ1-1
CDR3 protein: CASRGRQNTEAFF
CDR3 DNA: TGCGCCAGCAGGGGACGACAGAACACTGAAGCTTTCTTT

D gene: NA
clone size: few
V gene: TRBV27
J gene: TRBJ2-2
CDR3 protein: CASSSYGDTGELFF
CDR3 DNA: TGTGCCAGCAGTTCGTATGGGGACACCGGGGAGCTGTTTTTT

D gene: TRBD2
clone size: NA
V gene: TRBV29-1
J gene: TRBJ2-1
CDR3 protein: CSVDGLAGGLNYNEQFF
CDR3 DNA: TGCAGCGTTGATGGACTAGCGGGGGGCCTTAACTACAATGAGCAGTTCTTC

D gene: NA
clone size: NA
V gene: TRBV5-4
J gene: TRBJ2-4
CDR3 protein: CASSLARAKNIQYF
CDR3 DNA: TGTGCCAGCAGCTTGGCCAGGGCCAAAAACATTCAGTACTTC

D gene: TRBD1
clone size: NA
V gene: TRBV30
J gene: TRBJ2-6
CDR3 protein: CARTPGQGLSGANVLTF
CDR3 DNA: TGTGCCAGGACCCCGGGACAGGGCCTCTCTGGGGCCAACGTCCTGACTTTC

D gene: TRBD1
clone size: NA
V gene: TRBV15
J gene: TRBJ1-2
CDR3 protein: CATSRQTGFGYTF
CDR3 DNA: TGTGCCACCAGCAGGCAGACAGGGTTTGGCTACACCTTC

D gene: TRBD1
clone size: NA
V gene: TRBV9
J gene: TRBJ2-2
CDR3 protein: CASSQDRGGPNTGELFF
CDR3 DNA: TGTGCCAGCAGCCAGGACAGGGGGGGCCCGAACACCGGGGAGCTGTTTTTT

D gene: NA
clone size: NA
V gene: TRBV29-1
J gene: TRBJ2-1
CDR3 protein: CSVEGRAGSYEQFF
CDR3 DNA: TGCAGCGTTGAAGGCAGGGCTGGTTCGTATGAGCAGTTCTTC